One and the same sample provided the 30 T cell receptor beta chains below, sequenced in a study of T cell responses to AZD1222 COVID-19 vaccine. The protocol was immunoSEQ multiplex PCR, while the TCRdb copy is restricted to in-frame clones and leaves out a portion. The repertoire holds 43,000 or so clones, with about 90% as singletons. Specimen: peripheral blood, collected 28 days after the second AZD1222 dose. These receptors all come from an adult who received the AZD1222 COVID-19 vaccine.

This clone appeared a single time. This sequence joins TRBV7-8 and TRBJ1-2, with 9 bases matching TRBD1. The length of the CDR3 is 18 residues. Trimming took 0 bases from V and 6 from J; bases not matched to a gene: 14. The germline CDR1 and CDR2 sequences are SGHVS and FQNEAQ. CDR3 nucleotide sequence: TGTGCCAGCAGCTTAGCCGGGACAGGGTCCCCCTCGGAGAATGGCTACACCTTC. Amino acid sequence: CASSLAGTGSPSENGYTF.

The chain has TRBV15 and TRBJ1-4; D perhaps matches TRBD1 (5 bases). Germline assignment: CDR1 LNHNV and CDR2 YYDKDF (reference sequence). CDR3 size: 13 residues. Deletions cut 5 bases from V and 4 bases from J, with 8 bases between. DNA for the CDR3: TGTGCCACCAGCTCAGACAGTAATGAAAAACTGTTTTTT. Residues: CATSSDSNEKLFF. The entire variable domain, with the rest obtained from reference TRBV15 and TRBJ1-4, is as follows: DAMVIQNPRYQVTQFGKPVTLSCSQTLNHNVMYWYQQKSSQAPKLLFHYYDKDFNNEADTPDNFQSRRPNTSFCFLDIRSPGLGDTAMYLCATSSDSNEKLFFGSGTQLSVL.

This chain uses TRBV4-3 with TRBJ1-2, with D perhaps TRBD1 (5 bases). This CDR3 comprises 16 residues. V gave up 1 base and J gave up 0 bases, with 12 bases separating them. Germline V CDR1 and CDR2: LGHNA, YSLEER. The CDR3 DNA reads TGCGCCAGCAGCCAAGCGGGGACTGCAGCTAACTATGGCTACACCTTC. As protein: CASSQAGTAANYGYTF.

Of note for this clone: The germline gene is not matched at one end of the junction; a read error may be the cause. The chain uses TRBV6-2 or TRBV6-3 and TRBJ2-1, with D possibly TRBD2 on 7 matching bases. The CDR3 covers 14 residues. CDR1 and CDR2 from the germline V gene are MNHEY and SVGEGT. The chain's CDR3 is CASGYWGGGSEQFF. CDR3 DNA sequence: TGTGCCAGCGGTTACTGGGGAGGGGGGAGTGAGCAGTTCTTC.

The chain couples TRBV5-1 to TRBJ2-6; the match to TRBD1 covers 7 bases. Germline CDR1 is SGHRS and CDR2 is YFSETQ. V shed 2 bases, J shed 2 bases, and the junction held 4 bases outside the gene matches. This CDR3 comprises 16 residues. CDR3 coding DNA: TGCGCCAGCAGCTTTACAGGGGTCCCTGGGGCCAACGTCCTGACTTTC. It translates to CASSFTGVPGANVLTF.

This clone has a single count. The rearrangement links TRBV2 to TRBJ2-1; either TRBD1 or TRBD2 may fit D (5 bases each). This CDR3 is built from 15 residues. With 3 bases removed from V and 5 bases from J, the gap between germline ends came to 14 bases. The germline V gene has CDR1 SNHLY and CDR2 FYNNEI. In nucleotides, the CDR3 is TGTGCCAGCAGTGATGCATTGGGGGTTCACAATGAGCAGTTCTTC. Protein: CASSDALGVHNEQFF.

This chain uses TRBV6-1 with TRBJ2-3, with TRBD2 matching 7 bases. V lost 4 bases and J lost 2; bases outside the gene matches: 9. The germline gives CDR1 MNHNS, CDR2 SASEGT. This CDR3 region has 16 residues. The CDR3 here is CASSATLTSVTDTQYF. The CDR3 coding sequence is TGTGCCAGCAGTGCCACCTTAACTAGCGTCACAGATACGCAGTATTTT.

The rearrangement joins TRBV6-5 to TRBJ1-1, with D maybe TRBD1 (6 bases). Germline CDR1 reads MNHEY; CDR2 reads SVGAGI. Between the trimmed V and J ends, which lost 6 bases and 1 base, there was a span of 15 bases. The length of the CDR3 is 15 residues. The CDR3 coding sequence is TGTGCCAGCAGGGGTTCGGGACACCAGAACACTGAAGCTTTCTTT. It codes for CASRGSGHQNTEAFF.

The chain couples TRBV6-5 to TRBJ2-7; TRBD2 matches 12 bases. The CDR3 covers 15 residues. CDR1 and CDR2 from the germline V gene are MNHEY and SVGAGI. V lost 4 bases and J lost 5; bases outside the gene matches: 6. Here the CDR3 reads CASSSASGGDHEQYF. CDR3 bases: TGTGCCAGCAGTTCGGCTAGCGGGGGGGACCACGAGCAGTACTTC.

The gene calls are TRBV6-2 or TRBV6-3 and TRBJ1-5, with a tentative D call TRBD1 (6 bases). V was shortened by 1 base and J by 3 bases, with 13 bases between the two germline ends. The CDR3 contains 16 residues. Per germline, CDR1 MNHEY and CDR2 SVGEGT. CDR3 in amino acids: CASSYFGQSFNQPQHF. The CDR3 region has the DNA TGTGCCAGCAGTTACTTTGGACAGTCCTTCAATCAGCCCCAGCATTTT.

The chain is built from TRBV5-1 and TRBJ2-1; D is ambiguous. The CDR3 covers 15 residues. V dropped 7 bases and J dropped 0 bases, with 14 bases sitting between them. Germline V gene data show CDR1 as SGHRS and CDR2 as YFSETQ. Written as DNA, the CDR3 is TGCGCCAGCCGGAATACACGAAACTCCTACAATGAGCAGTTCTTC. Its protein is CASRNTRNSYNEQFF.

V and J are TRBV5-1 and TRBJ1-3; 8 bases fit TRBD1. V was clipped by 3 bases and J by 0 bases; unmatched bases: 5. CDR3 length: 16 amino acids. Germline V gene lookup returns CDR1 SGHRS and CDR2 YFSETQ. CDR3 DNA sequence: TGCGCCAGCAGCTCGACAGGGGACCTCTCTGGAAACACCATATATTTT. Translating it yields CASSSTGDLSGNTIYF.

The V and J genes are TRBV11-3 and TRBJ2-5; 7 nucleotides agree with TRBD1. CDR1 and CDR2 (germline): SGHNT, YENEEA. The CDR3 is 17 amino acids. The junction had 15 bases not matched to a gene; V was cut back by 1 base and J by 7 bases. The CDR3 DNA reads TGTGCCAGCAGCTTAGGCGACAGGGTTACCCAAGATGGGACCCAGTACTTC. This translates into CASSLGDRVTQDGTQYF. The variable domain in full, completed from reference TRBV11-3 and TRBJ2-5, reads EAGVVQSPRYKIIEKKQPVAFWCNPISGHNTLYWYLQNLGQGPELLIRYENEEAVDDSQLPKDRFSAERLKGVDSTLKIQPAELGDSAVYLCASSLGDRVTQDGTQYFGPGTRLLVL.

V is TRBV5-1 and J is TRBJ1-5; a weak D match, TRBD1 (6 bases). The CDR3 has 14 residues. Germline V CDR1 and CDR2: SGHRS, YFSETQ. V gave up 0 bases and J gave up 9 bases, with 13 bases separating them. The DNA of the CDR3 is TGCGCCAGCAGCTTGGCGACAGGTCAGGGGCCCCAGCATTTT. Protein: CASSLATGQGPQHF.

The rearrangement uses TRBV11-2 and TRBJ1-1; D is undetermined. Trimming shortened V by 1 base and J by 4 bases, and 10 bases separated the two germline ends. The germline gives CDR1 SGHAT, CDR2 FQNNGV. The CDR3 is 14 residues long. CDR3 region: CASSLGRGGTEAFF. The CDR3 region has the DNA TGTGCCAGCAGCTTAGGCAGAGGAGGCACTGAAGCTTTCTTT.

The genes are TRBV3-1 (or the pseudogene TRBV3-2) and TRBJ2-3, with 9 nucleotides matching TRBD2. This CDR3 is built from 16 residues. Germline trimming cut 3 bases from V and 3 bases from J; bases unmatched to any gene: 7. Per the germline V gene, CDR1 is LGHDT and CDR2 is YNNKEL (reference sequence). The CDR3 DNA reads as TGTGCCAGCAGCCAGCGGGGGGGGCCTACTACAGATACGCAGTATTTT. This encodes CASSQRGGPTTDTQYF.

The chain joins TRBV30 to TRBJ1-3; 7 bases are a match to TRBD1. This CDR3 has 18 amino acids. Unmatched junction bases numbered 15, after V lost 4 bases and J lost 0 bases. Germline CDR1 reads GTSNPN; CDR2 reads SVGIG (reference sequence). In DNA, the CDR3 is TGTGCCTGGACTCGGCCTCGTACCGGGACAGACTCTGGAAACACCATATATTTT. It codes for CAWTRPRTGTDSGNTIYF.

This chain uses TRBV4-2 with TRBJ2-5; TRBD2 matches at 8 bases. This CDR3 contains 22 residues. J lost 1 base, V lost 1 base, and 23 bases had no gene match. Germline values: CDR1 LGHNA, CDR2 YNFKEQ. The chain's CDR3 is CASSQGWGTSILNAAFQETQYF. CDR3 sequence (DNA): TGTGCCAGCAGCCAAGGGTGGGGGACTAGTATTTTAAATGCGGCCTTCCAAGAGACCCAGTACTTC.

The sample holds one count of this clone. The rearrangement uses TRBV12-3 or TRBV12-4 and TRBJ1-1; possibly TRBD1 for D (6 bases). V lost 6 bases and J lost 11, with 19 bases in between. The CDR3 runs to 13 residues. For the CDR3, the DNA is TGTGCCAGCAGGGACGGGGGGGCGCTGGAGGCTTTCTTT. It is translated as CASRDGGALEAFF.

V is TRBV10-2 and J is TRBJ1-5; TRBD1 matches at 7 bases. Germline V gene lookup returns CDR1 WSHSY and CDR2 SAAADI. The CDR3 is made up of 13 amino acids. V was pared by 8 bases and J by 7 bases, with 8 bases of the junction left unmatched. As DNA, the CDR3 is TGCGCCAGCTCGGGACAGATAGGACAGCCCCAGCATTTT. It encodes CASSGQIGQPQHF.

V and J are TRBV7-8 and TRBJ1-1, with 7 nucleotides matching TRBD1. The CDR3 runs 15 residues. V lost 1 base to trimming and J lost 6 bases; unmatched junction nucleotides: 8. Germline CDR1 SGHVS, CDR2 FQNEAQ. The DNA for the CDR3 is TGTGCCAGCAGCTTAGGGGTTAGGGGGCGGGCTGAAGCTTTCTTT. Its translation is CASSLGVRGRAEAFF. Together with reference TRBV7-8 and TRBJ1-1, the CDR3 gives the full variable domain: GAGVSQSPRYKVAKRGQDVALRCDPISGHVSLFWYQQALGQGPEFLTYFQNEAQLDKSGLPSDRFFAERPEGSVSTLKIQRTQQEDSAVYLCASSLGVRGRAEAFFGQGTRLTVV.

This chain links TRBV9 with TRBJ2-1; D is uncertain. CDR3 length: 13 amino acids. Deletions cut 2 bases from V and 3 bases from J, with 6 bases between. Germline-derived CDR1 and CDR2 are SGDLS and YYNGEE. CDR3 region: CASSVRVYNEQFF. The DNA for the CDR3 is TGTGCCAGCAGCGTTCGGGTCTACAATGAGCAGTTCTTC.

V usage is TRBV25-1 and J usage is TRBJ1-1; TRBD1 matches at 9 bases. Trimming cost V 8 bases and J 1 base; bases outside gene matches: 5. The CDR3 sequence is 14 residues long. In germline, CDR1 is MGHDK, CDR2 SYGVNS. In nucleotides, the CDR3 is TGTGCCAGCGGGGGGACAGGGAGGAACACTGAAGCTTTCTTT. Translating gives CASGGTGRNTEAFF.

The chain links TRBV4-1 to TRBJ2-4; a weak D match, TRBD2 (6 bases). The V end was cut by 0 bases, the J end by 1 base, with 19 bases between. CDR3 length: 19 amino acids. Looked up from germline, CDR1 is MGHRA and CDR2 is YSYEKL. The CDR3 loop reads CASSQEGRVEGSAKNIQYF. The CDR3, as DNA: TGCGCCAGCAGCCAAGAAGGCAGAGTGGAGGGGTCTGCCAAAAACATTCAGTACTTC.

CDR3 in amino acids: CSVWNNEQFF. The CDR3 bases are TGCAGCGTGTGGAACAATGAGCAGTTCTTC. The gene calls are TRBV29-1 and TRBJ2-1; D unresolved. V shed 6 bases and J shed 5 bases, with 5 bases lying between them. CDR3 length: 10 residues. Germline values: CDR1 SQVTM, CDR2 ANQGSEA.

This clone has only one observation. V and J are TRBV5-1 and TRBJ2-7; the match to TRBD2 covers 10 bases. The CDR3 runs to 16 residues. The V gene end was trimmed by 0 bases and the J gene end by 6 bases; junction bases not matched to a gene: 9. Germline V gene lookup returns CDR1 SGHRS and CDR2 YFSETQ. The DNA for the CDR3 is TGCGCCAGCAGCTTGGTCCTAGCGGGGGCCGGCACCGAGCAGTACTTC. Its protein is CASSLVLAGAGTEQYF.

The chain has TRBV27 and TRBJ2-1; D may correspond to TRBD1 or TRBD2 (6 bases each). Trimming took 3 bases from V and 8 from J, leaving 11 bases between them. The CDR3 is 13 residues long. CDR1 is MNHEY and CDR2 is SMNVEV in the germline V gene (reference sequence). In nucleotides, the CDR3 is TGTGCCAGCAGTTTGTGGGGGGCGGATGAGCAGTTCTTC. Its translation: CASSLWGADEQFF.

J is TRBJ1-3 and V is TRBV5-1; tentative D call: TRBD1 (5 bases). Germline loops: CDR1 SGHRS, CDR2 YFSETQ. The CDR3 length is 15 residues. Trimming stripped 0 bases from V and 2 bases from J, with 9 bases between. In DNA form, the CDR3 reads TGCGCCAGCAGCTTGGGTTTAGGGGCTGGAAACACCATATATTTT. Residues: CASSLGLGAGNTIYF.

The chain combines TRBV5-1 with TRBJ2-7; 9 bases align to TRBD1. The CDR3 is 13 amino acids. From germline, CDR1 is SGHRS and CDR2 YFSETQ. J gave up 4 bases and V 7 bases, and 6 bases lay outside the gene matches. The chain's CDR3 is CASAGTGLYEQYF. CDR3 nucleotide sequence: TGCGCCAGCGCCGGGACAGGGTTATACGAGCAGTACTTC.

This chain connects TRBV14 to TRBJ2-2, with 7 bases identical to TRBD1. CDR1 and CDR2 from the germline V gene are SGHDN and FVKESK. The trim removed 5 bases at V and 0 bases at J, leaving 6 bases unmatched. The CDR3 loop spans 16 amino acids. The CDR3: CASSAAGTANTGELFF. DNA for the CDR3: TGTGCCAGCAGCGCGGCCGGGACAGCGAACACCGGGGAGCTGTTTTTT.